What follows is one T cell receptor beta chain and its context. Its antigen is as yet unknown. The data originate from a study of T cells expressing NK-cell markers. In the study overall: TCR beta repertoires came from sorted CD3+CD56+NKG2C+, CD3+CD56+NKG2C- and CD3+CD56-NKG2C+ T cells. One of eight sequenced donors was HCMV-seronegative; the other seven were seropositive. The study's findings and limits: The same clonotypes also predominated in the CD3+CD56-NKG2C+ fraction of several donors.

The authors generated TCR beta cDNA through 5'RACE template switching with UMIs. TCRdb reworked the 5' RACE reads into one entry per CDR3 protein, no DNA. Recorded here are about 550,000 distinct CDR3 sequences; the top ten clones represent roughly 3.4%. The CDR3 is made up of 15 amino acids. Germline CDR1 reads SGDLS; CDR2 reads YYNGEE. This receptor was taken from a man between 18 and 35 years old in good health. Sequencing was carried out using blood T cells: a sorted CD56 or NKG2C T cell subset, CD4+ or CD8+ T cells, or bulk PBMC T cells (not recorded which). J is TRBJ2-3 and V is TRBV9. The chain's CDR3 is CASTSYDSLTDTQYF.